This T cell receptor beta chain is drawn from a study of blood T cell repertoires in COVID-19 (dated by TCRdb to the early 2020s). The study in broad terms: Samples covering the acute and convalescent phases of COVID-19 were provided by collaborators in the United States, Italy and Spain. Where HLA class I and class II types were available, the types were taken from metadata supplied by the sample provider, not from assay-based typing. Sample metadata almost always included a de-identified subject ID, COVID-19 status, age in years and sex. The dataset comprised deeply sampled blood TCRbeta repertoires from subjects exposed to, actively infected with, or recovered from COVID-19. The repertoires were released in a freely available public database meant as a resource for research on the immune response to SARS-CoV-2. The material from the prospective study consisted of cDNA or gDNA derived from T cells, B-cell-depleted T cells, or PBMCs. The samples were drawn from the first 160 participants of the ongoing ImmuneRACE study and from some 1,300 subjects provided by 6 global collaborators.

The CDR3 contains 15 residues, cysteine and phenylalanine counted. Of the read, only the CDR3 DNA is kept; its 45 bases are in frame from base 1. The germline ends are 5 bases apart after V is trimmed by 0 bases and J by 2 bases. CDR1 is given as SGHTA and CDR2 as FQGTGA, both from the germline V gene. The immunoSEQ Assay, a bias-controlled multiplex PCR, was used to amplify TCRbeta CDR3 regions from genomic DNA. The original methods were these. Nucleated cell counts per sample were estimated from amplification of reference gene primers within the assay. To quantify the absolute abundance of each unique TCRbeta CDR3 rearrangement, sequence reads were collapsed and filtered. For each sample, productive Simpson clonality was calculated as the square root of Simpson's diversity index over productive rearrangements. The clones in this table, taken by TCRdb from immuneACCESS, are in-frame only. Not every clone is retained; where verified, under half of the shortfall comes from an unresolved V gene, and the cause of the rest is unknown. Clonal size and the V and J genes are those of that table, whereas D and trimming came from the DNA. In this sample the table shows nearly 110,000 clones, about two thirds of which occur a single time. The ten largest clones take up roughly 0.9% of the sample.

Concerning this clone: Its antigen is still unknown. Per-base quality was not reported, and no clone a single base away is much larger than it.

Whole blood was collected in K2EDTA tubes by collaborating institutions according to the institutions' own protocols. For TCRbeta analysis, collaborators shipped samples as frozen whole blood, isolated PBMCs, or DNA extracted from either of those sample types. Study-level results and caveats: Clinical and demographic metadata were provided uncurated, with the amount varying by source and participant.

This TCR was sampled from a human donor with acute or convalescent COVID-19. The donor label of this sample is uncertain. This receptor chain uses TRBV7-3 and TRBJ2-6, with the D gene not clear enough to name. The sample taken for sequencing was peripheral blood. For the CDR3, the sequence is CASSLTSTGANVLTF. The sequenced DNA is TGTGCCAGCAGCTTAACGAGTACTGGGGCCAACGTCCTGACTTTC.